The 10 T cell receptor beta chains presented below share a single source sample, sequenced in a study of blood T cells in healthy people across ages. Alongside a J-beta primer mix, a sample-barcoded 5' primer served in a second PCR lasting about 7 to 11 cycles. TCRdb passed the 5' RACE reads through MiXCR, listing each CDR3 protein once. The data show fewer than 800,000 distinct CDR3 sequences, with about 30% seen just once and approximately 15% held by the top ten. Sequenced: blood. The receptors come from an elderly woman in good health.

This clonotype has just one count. The chain carries TRBV27 and TRBJ1-1; 9 nucleotides align to TRBD1. V lost 9 bases, J lost 0 bases, and 11 bases stayed unmatched. CDR3 size: 16 residues. The germline gives CDR1 MNHEY, CDR2 SMNVEV (reference sequence). The chain's CDR3 is CASKSLGTGLNTEAFF. The CDR3 nucleotides read TGTGCCAGTAAGTCCCTCGGGACAGGGCTGAACACTGAAGCTTTCTTT.

With respect to this clonotype: With a much larger clone just one base away, this may be a read error. J is TRBJ2-5 and V is TRBV5-1, with D perhaps TRBD2 (7 bases). V lost 0 bases, J lost 11 bases, and 23 bases lay in between. This CDR3 spans 16 amino acids. CDR1 is SGHRS, CDR2 YFSETQ, per germline. This chain's CDR3 is CASSLGGRGGSNEQYF. The CDR3 nucleotides read TGCGCCAGCAGCTTGGGAGGCAGGGGAGGGTCGAATGAGCAGTACTTC.

This clonotype appeared a few times. The chain recombines TRBV6-1 with TRBJ1-1, with D possibly TRBD1 on 5 matching bases. V was shortened by 6 bases and J by 6 bases, with 17 bases between the two germline ends. The CDR3 has 14 residues. Germline V gives CDR1 MNHNS, CDR2 SASEGT. CDR3 loop: CASSPSGHRSEAFF. The CDR3 DNA sequence: TGTGCCAGCAGCCCTTCGGGGCACAGGTCTGAAGCTTTCTTT.

This chain uses TRBV5-1 with TRBJ2-1; no reliable D call. The CDR3 covers 14 residues. Trimming took off 3 bases at V and 7 bases at J, with 14 bases between the two ends. Germline V gene sequence: CDR1 SGHRS, CDR2 YFSETQ. CDR3 nucleotides: TGCGCCAGCAGCTCCGGGCAGCCTGAGAATGAGCAGTTCTTC. Its protein product is CASSSGQPENEQFF.

This clonotype showed up many times. Being one base from a much bigger clone, this may be a read error. This chain links TRBV29-1 with TRBJ2-3, with 7 bases lining up with TRBD2. There are 11 residues in the CDR3. CDR1 is SQVTM, CDR2 ANQGSEA, per germline. This CDR3 reads CGGGARDTQYF. DNA for the CDR3: TGCGGGGGGGGAGCGAGAGATACGCAGTATTTT.

This clonotype was found many times. CDR3 sequence (DNA): TGTGCCACCAGTGAGGGCAGGGTTTACAATGAGCAGTTCTTC. This translates into CATSEGRVYNEQFF. The rearrangement uses TRBV24-1 and TRBJ2-1; D is possibly TRBD1 (5 bases). V was shortened by 4 bases and J by 4 bases, with 10 bases between the two germline ends. Germline CDR1 is KGHDR and CDR2 is SFDVKD. The CDR3 loop spans 14 amino acids.

The table lists this clonotype with many counts. Here the CDR3 DNA reads TGTGCCAGCAGCGTTATGGGGGCGTCCTACGAGCAGTACTTC. Amino acids: CASSVMGASYEQYF. J is TRBJ2-7 and V is TRBV9, with D perhaps matching TRBD1 (6 bases). The V and J ends lost 2 bases and 1 base respectively, with 10 bases between them. Germline V lookup: CDR1 SGDLS, CDR2 YYNGEE. This CDR3 region has 14 residues.

The V gene is TRBV9, the J gene TRBJ2-3, with 9 bases fitting TRBD2. CDR3 length: 14 amino acids. With V trimmed by 6 bases and J by 5 bases, 7 bases remained unmatched. Germline loops: CDR1 SGDLS, CDR2 YYNGEE. For the CDR3, the DNA is TGTGCCAGCAATTTAGCGGGGGCCGGAGATACGCAGTATTTT. This translates into CASNLAGAGDTQYF.

Regarding this clonotype: Sequence at one end of the junction differs from germline and may be a read error. DNA of the CDR3: TGTGCCAGCAGCTCGGAACCAGGCCGCTACAATGAGCGGTTCTTC. This encodes CASSSEPGRYNERFF. V and J are TRBV5-4 and TRBJ2-1; D gene ambiguous. The CDR3 totals 15 residues. Germline CDR1 and CDR2: SGHNT and YYREEE (reference sequence).

This clonotype showed up many times. This rearrangement joins TRBV4-1 to TRBJ1-4; possible D gene TRBD1, 6 bases. CDR1 and CDR2 from the germline V gene are MGHRA and YSYEKL. This CDR3 has 19 residues. With 5 bases removed from V and 3 bases from J, the gap between germline ends came to 25 bases. CDR3 nucleotides: TGCGCCAGCAGCGTAGTCACAGGGTCCTCGTTAGTAGCTAATGAAAAACTGTTTTTT. Translating gives CASSVVTGSSLVANEKLFF.